The TCR beta chain under discussion was sequenced for a study of radiation and T cells in renal cell carcinoma. Across the whole study: Nephrectomy followed 15 Gy stereotactic body radiation by 4 weeks.

Comments on this clone: No antigen is known for it.

Indicated time point: blood 2 weeks post-SBRT. Documented treatment: 15 Gy SBRT to primary tumor, nephrectomy 4 weeks later. The CDR3 extends over 15 amino acids. CDR1 and CDR2 from the germline V gene are SNHLY and FYNNEI. V was trimmed by 5 bases and J by 1 base, leaving 12 bases between them. Whole-study findings and limits: From baseline, blood top tumor clonotypes peaked at 2 weeks post-radiation. No pretreatment tumor biopsies were available for baseline clonotypes.

Libraries were prepared by immunoSEQ multiplex PCR; TCRdb keeps only in-frame clonotypes and omits some of them. Among some 130,000 clones listed, 88% were seen once. The input for sequencing was blood, taken from a patient whose treatment included radiotherapy and nephrectomy. The chain carries TRBV2 and TRBJ1-5; no definite D call. This TCR was sampled from a woman in her 70s with renal cell carcinoma. The CDR3 DNA sequence: TGTGCCAGCAGTAGGGAAGGGTTGAGCAATCAGCCCCAGCATTTT. Translating it yields CASSREGLSNQPQHF.